This entry lists 17 T cell receptor beta chains sequenced from one sample in a study of CD8 T cells in ankylosing spondylitis. A single record per CDR3 protein comes from TCRdb applying MiXCR to the 5' RACE reads. The sample shows 50,000 to 75,000 distinct CDR3 sequences, 6.2% of them seen only once. The sequencing sample was made of synovial fluid, either unsorted or a sorted T cell fraction (not recorded which). These receptors were obtained from a male donor with ankylosing spondylitis.

In its sample, this clonotype was seen many times. The V call is TRBV7-3, the J call TRBJ1-1; D ambiguous. The CDR3 totals 13 residues. From germline, CDR1 is SGHTA and CDR2 FQGTGA. Trimming stripped 3 bases from V and 4 bases from J, with 9 bases between. CDR3 nucleotide sequence: TGTGCCAGCAGCTTTCGGCGAGGCACTGAAGCTTTCTTT. This sequence encodes CASSFRRGTEAFF.

The chain employs TRBV20-1 and TRBJ2-7; D is possibly TRBD1 (6 bases). V lost 2 bases and J 4 bases, leaving 12 bases between the germline ends. The V gene's germline CDR1 is DFQATT and CDR2 SNEGSKA (reference sequence). The CDR3 spans 13 residues. The CDR3 protein is CSARRTEIYEQYF. CDR3 in DNA: TGCAGTGCTAGACGGACAGAGATTTACGAGCAGTACTTC.

This clonotype was seen ten or more times. This chain uses TRBV20-1 with TRBJ2-2; possible D gene TRBD2, 6 bases. V was shortened by 0 bases and J by 7 bases, with 15 bases between the two germline ends. CDR3 length: 15 amino acids. CDR1 DFQATT and CDR2 SNEGSKA come from the germline V gene (reference sequence). In DNA, the CDR3 is TGCAGTGCTAGAGATGCGCGGGACCAGGGCGGGGAGCTGTTTTTT. This gives the protein CSARDARDQGGELFF.

The rearrangement joins TRBV18 to TRBJ2-7; TRBD1 matches 10 bases. The CDR3 covers 12 residues. The V segment lost 10 bases and the J segment 2 bases; nucleotides outside the gene matches: 2. Germline values: CDR1 KGHSH, CDR2 LQKENI. Written as DNA, the CDR3 is TGTGCCACGGGACAGGGGACCTACGAGCAGTACTTC. Its translation is CATGQGTYEQYF. Filled out from reference TRBV18 and TRBJ2-7, the complete variable domain reads NAGVMQNPRHLVRRRGQEARLRCSPMKGHSHVYWYRQLPEEGLKFMVYLQKENIIDESGMPKERFSAEFPKEGPSILRIQQVVRGDSAAYFCATGQGTYEQYFGPGTRLTVT.

This clonotype occurred many times. The J gene is TRBJ2-7, the V gene TRBV28; 8 bases map to TRBD2. Germline assignment: CDR1 MDHEN and CDR2 SYDVKM. The CDR3 contains 15 residues. V lost 5 bases, J lost 3 bases, and 9 bases stayed unmatched. The CDR3 nucleotides are TGTGCCAGCAGTCGAAGCGGGAGCGCCCGCTACGAGCAGTACTTC. Protein product: CASSRSGSARYEQYF.

This clonotype has ten or more counts. The rearrangement uses TRBV7-8 and TRBJ2-7; 11 bases map to TRBD1. Trimming cost V 9 bases and J 0 bases; bases outside gene matches: 4. Germline CDR1 and CDR2: SGHVS and FQNEAQ. The CDR3 extends over 14 amino acids. DNA of the CDR3: TGTGCCAGTGGACAGGGGGCACCCTCCTACGAGCAGTACTTC. Translating gives CASGQGAPSYEQYF.

This clonotype was seen at least ten times. The V and J genes are TRBV5-5 and TRBJ2-7; 7 bases agree with TRBD2. The CDR3 consists of 14 residues. Germline CDR1 reads SGHKS; CDR2 reads YYEKEE (reference sequence). V was pared by 1 base and J by 3 bases, with 4 bases of the junction left unmatched. As DNA, the CDR3 is TGTGCCAGCAGCTTGACTAGCGACAACTACGAGCAGTACTTC. It codes for CASSLTSDNYEQYF.

This clonotype has ten or more counts. The chain uses TRBV29-1 and TRBJ1-2, with TRBD1 matching over 10 bases. The germline gives CDR1 SQVTM, CDR2 ANQGSEA. V lost 6 bases to trimming and J lost 8 bases; unmatched junction nucleotides: 18. The CDR3 covers 16 residues. The CDR3 DNA follows: TGCAGCGTCGCTGACAGGGGGCAGGGAGGTCTAAAGGGCTACACCTTC. Its protein product is CSVADRGQGGLKGYTF.

V usage is TRBV2 and J usage is TRBJ2-6, with D perhaps matching TRBD1 (5 bases). Germline V gives CDR1 SNHLY, CDR2 FYNNEI. CDR3 length: 16 amino acids. The V and J ends lost 8 bases and 0 bases respectively, with 14 bases between them. In DNA form, the CDR3 reads TGTGCCAGCGGCAGGGTGCCCCTCTCTGGGGCCAACGTCCTGACTTTC. This gives the protein CASGRVPLSGANVLTF.

This clonotype was seen ten or more times. This chain connects TRBV5-1 to TRBJ2-2; D uncertain. CDR3 length equals 15 residues. In germline, CDR1 is SGHRS, CDR2 YFSETQ. V dropped 0 bases and J dropped 4 bases, with 10 bases sitting between them. The CDR3 sequence: CASSLVWQATGELFF. CDR3 DNA sequence: TGCGCCAGCAGCTTGGTTTGGCAGGCCACCGGGGAGCTGTTTTTT.

J is TRBJ1-1 and V is TRBV12-3 or TRBV12-4; possible D gene TRBD1, 5 bases. This CDR3 has 11 residues. V was cut by 5 bases and J by 7 bases, with 8 bases left in between. The chain's CDR3 is CASSPGYEAFF. CDR3 nucleotide sequence: TGTGCCAGCAGTCCAGGGTATGAAGCTTTCTTT.

This clonotype is termed medium-sized. V usage is TRBV7-9 and J usage is TRBJ2-1, with D maybe TRBD1 (6 bases). This CDR3 is built from 15 residues. The germline V and J ends were trimmed by 2 bases and 2 bases, with 10 bases remaining between them. CDR1 is SEHNR and CDR2 is FQNEAQ in the germline V gene (reference sequence). CDR3 residues: CASSLMPGAYNEQFF. CDR3 sequence (DNA): TGTGCCAGCAGCTTAATGCCAGGGGCCTACAATGAGCAGTTCTTC. The full variable domain, with the rest looked up from reference TRBV7-9 and TRBJ2-1, is DTGVSQNPRHKITKRGQNVTFRCDPISEHNRLYWYRQTLGQGPEFLTYFQNEAQLEKSRLLSDRFSAERPKGSFSTLEIQRTEQGDSAMYLCASSLMPGAYNEQFFGPGTRLTVL.

This clonotype was observed a handful of times. The rearrangement links TRBV13 to TRBJ2-4; D is unresolved. Germline values: CDR1 PRHDT, CDR2 FYEKMQ (reference sequence). V lost 2 bases and J lost 3, with 8 bases in between. The CDR3 length is 14 residues. The CDR3 bases are TGTGCCAGCAGCTTAAAGGTAGACAAAAACATTCAGTACTTC. Amino acids: CASSLKVDKNIQYF.

At least ten counts were recorded for this clonotype. This rearrangement joins TRBV7-2 to TRBJ2-3; 10 bases align to TRBD2. The CDR3 extends over 21 amino acids. With V trimmed by 7 bases and J by 6 bases, 28 bases remained unmatched. Germline V gives CDR1 SGHTA, CDR2 FQGNSA. CDR3 residues: CASNLLGRVLRSGRHRDTQYF. CDR3 DNA: TGTGCCAGCAACCTGCTTGGCCGGGTCCTTCGTAGCGGGAGGCATCGGGATACGCAGTATTTT.

This clonotype was picked up many times. The chain has TRBV18 and TRBJ2-5; 7 bases are shared with TRBD1. This CDR3 region has 15 residues. The germline gives CDR1 KGHSH, CDR2 LQKENI. V lost 0 bases to trimming and J lost 1 base; unmatched junction nucleotides: 2. The CDR3 sequence is CASSPPTGPQETQYF. The CDR3 coding sequence is TGTGCCAGCTCACCACCGACAGGGCCCCAAGAGACCCAGTACTTC.

Judged by abundance, this clonotype is medium-sized. The chain has TRBV7-2 and TRBJ2-2; D unresolved. The CDR3 contains 16 residues. Germline CDR1 and CDR2: SGHTA and FQGNSA. V was shortened by 2 bases and J by 1 base, with 11 bases between the two germline ends. The CDR3 nucleotides are TGTGCCAGCAGCTTATATGCAGCCCGGAACACCGGGGAGCTGTTTTTT. Translated: CASSLYAARNTGELFF.

Many counts were recorded for this clonotype. The V and J genes are TRBV28 and TRBJ1-5; D remains unclear. The germline V and J ends were trimmed by 4 bases and 9 bases, with 10 bases remaining between them. CDR1 is MDHEN and CDR2 is SYDVKM in the germline V gene. This CDR3 has 12 residues. In DNA, the CDR3 is TGTGCCAGCAGTTCTGGGGTTCGGCCCCAGCATTTT. Its translation: CASSSGVRPQHF.